This TCR beta chain was identified in a study of a mutant IDH1 vaccine in newly diagnosed glioma. The overall study: Commencement of vaccination occurred 4-6 weeks following radiotherapy alone, or concurrently with temozolomide cycles. Former treatment meant radiotherapy, temozolomide, or both; the majority had gotten both.

TCRdb's copy holds only in-frame clones and misses some; the assay was immunoSEQ multiplex PCR. The sample includes around 41,000 clones, 80% to 90% of them seen just once. As for time point: week 35, safety follow-up. In the vaccine, a single dose held 300 ug of the mutant IDH1 20-mer peptide, along with topical imiquimod. Newly diagnosed WHO grade 3 or 4 IDH1-mutant, ATRX-lost astrocytomas were identified in the donors. Study results and caveats: The occurrence of vaccine-induced immune responses was seen in around 95% of patients.

This CDR3 is 13 amino acids long. In germline, CDR1 is MDHEN, CDR2 SYDVKM. V was clipped by 3 bases and J by 7 bases, with 12 bases between them. Notes on this clone: The target antigen is unknown.

The chain has TRBV28 and TRBJ1-2; D perhaps matches TRBD1 (6 bases). The sequence was obtained from a man aged 40-50 years with glioma. The source was PBMCs, collected from a glioma patient whose treatment included an IDH1 peptide vaccine. The CDR3: CASSFLQGIGYTF. The CDR3 coding sequence is TGTGCCAGCAGTTTTCTACAGGGCATTGGCTACACCTTC.